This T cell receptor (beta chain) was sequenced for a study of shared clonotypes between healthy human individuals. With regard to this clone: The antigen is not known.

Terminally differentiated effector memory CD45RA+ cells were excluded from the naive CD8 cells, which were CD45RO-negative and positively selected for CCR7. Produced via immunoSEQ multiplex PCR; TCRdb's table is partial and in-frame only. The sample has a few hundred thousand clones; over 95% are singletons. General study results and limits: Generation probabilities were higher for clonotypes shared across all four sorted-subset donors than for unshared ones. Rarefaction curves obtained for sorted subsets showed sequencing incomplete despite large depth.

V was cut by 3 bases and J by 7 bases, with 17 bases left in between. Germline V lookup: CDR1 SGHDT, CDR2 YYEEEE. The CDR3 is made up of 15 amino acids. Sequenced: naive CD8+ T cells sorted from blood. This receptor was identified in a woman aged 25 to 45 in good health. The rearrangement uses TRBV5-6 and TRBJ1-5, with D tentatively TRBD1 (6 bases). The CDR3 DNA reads TGTGCCAGCAGCTCAAGAGGGGGATTAGAGCAGCCCCAGCATTTT. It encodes CASSSRGGLEQPQHF.